The count of the clone carrying this T cell receptor (beta chain) is one. Its target is not known. A much larger clone differs from this one at a single base, so this may be a read error. A read error is likely, as this CDR3 ends without the conserved phenylalanine or tryptophan. Trimming took off 1 base at V and 4 bases at J, with 7 bases between the two ends. This CDR3 region has 13 residues. In germline, CDR1 is MNHNS, CDR2 SASEGT. The authors sequenced patients whose flow cytometry had shown CD8+CD57+ cell expansion. Patients were untreated when blood was sampled. The sample comes from a study of CD8+CD57+ T cells in acquired aplastic anemia. General study points: Overlap between patients and controls comprised 25 to 30 CD8+ CDR3 sequences.

Investigators profiled TCR beta VDJ and CDR3 from genomic DNA template. TCRdb analysed the reads with MiXCR anew, one entry per CDR3 protein. In the table there are 300,000 or so distinct CDR3 sequences, 50% to 65% of which are singletons. The source material was sorted CD4+, CD8+, or CD8+CD57+ T cells (not recorded which) from PBMCs. The receptor comes from a human donor with aplastic anemia. The V call is TRBV6-1, the J call TRBJ1-1; no clear D. CDR3 bases: TGTGCCAGCAGTGAAGTAACGGCCACTGAAGCTTTCCTT. Residues: CASSEVTATEAFL.